This T cell receptor beta chain was recorded in a study of blood T cell repertoires in COVID-19. Germline V gene lookup returns CDR1 SGHAT and CDR2 FQNNGV. J was trimmed by 4 bases and V by 5 bases; bases with no gene match: 9. This CDR3 comprises 15 residues. Original processing methods: Reference gene primer amplification gave nucleated cell count estimates. The repertoire was sequenced with immunoSEQ multiplex PCR; TCRdb's copy has only in-frame clones and lacks some. That table is the source of V, J and clone size, and D and trimming were worked out from the DNA. The sample carries roughly 260,000 clones, about 89% recorded once.

This clonotype was obtained from a woman under 30 who had recovered from COVID-19. The sample was PBMCs or T cells enriched from blood (not recorded which). V is TRBV11-2 and J is TRBJ2-5, with TRBD2 identical over 8 bases. In DNA, the CDR3 is TGTGCCAGCAGCGGCCCGAGCGGGAGACGAGAGACCCAGTACTTC. The encoded protein is CASSGPSGRRETQYF.